One and the same sample provided the 31 T cell receptor beta chains below, sequenced in a study of CD8+ T cells in alopecia areata. Investigators isolated RNA and reverse transcribed it into cDNA to act as the sequencing template. Clones were read by immunoSEQ multiplex PCR, and TCRdb kept only the in-frame ones, dropping some. The sample includes 110,000 or so clones, roughly three fifths seen only once; the top ten take 3% to 4%. Treatment: oral pan-JAK inhibitor, 5-10 mg twice daily. The specimen was CD4+ T cells sorted from blood, collected at week 24, from a patient treated with tofacitinib. These receptors all come from a human donor with alopecia areata.

The rearrangement uses TRBV7-9 and TRBJ2-7; 7 positions match TRBD2. CDR1 and CDR2 (germline): SEHNR, FQNEAQ (reference sequence). The V and J ends lost 6 bases and 6 bases, in that order; junction bases with no gene match: 8. CDR3 length: 13 amino acids. CDR3 sequence: CASSRTRDGEQYF. CDR3 DNA: TGTGCCAGCAGTAGGACTAGGGATGGCGAGCAGTACTTC.

The rearrangement joins TRBV7-6 to TRBJ2-2; no firm D call. Germline CDR1 and CDR2: SGHVS and FNYEAQ. V was trimmed by 1 base and J by 0 bases, leaving 3 bases between them. The CDR3 contains 14 residues. CDR3 loop: CASSLDPNTGELFF. CDR3 bases: TGTGCCAGCAGCTTAGACCCGAACACCGGGGAGCTGTTTTTT. Supplemented by reference TRBV7-6 and TRBJ2-2, the full variable domain reads GAGVSQSPRYKVTKRGQDVALRCDPISGHVSLYWYRQALGQGPEFLTYFNYEAQQDKSGLPNDRFSAERPEGSISTLTIQRTEQRDSAMYRCASSLDPNTGELFFGEGSRLTVL.

V gene TRBV7-9 combines with J gene TRBJ1-6; perhaps TRBD1 as D (6 bases). The V end was cut by 3 bases, the J end by 9 bases, with 9 bases between. CDR3 length equals 13 residues. Germline CDR1 reads SEHNR; CDR2 reads FQNEAQ (reference sequence). In nucleotides, the CDR3 is TGTGCCAGCAGCTTGGGGGGGCTTTCACCCCTCCACTTT. Translated, it gives CASSLGGLSPLHF. Based on the CDR3 plus reference TRBV7-9 and TRBJ1-6, the full variable domain is DTGVSQNPRHKITKRGQNVTFRCDPISEHNRLYWYRQTLGQGPEFLTYFQNEAQLEKSRLLSDRFSAERPKGSFSTLEIQRTEQGDSAMYLCASSLGGLSPLHFGNGTRLTVT.

The CDR3 nucleotides are TGCAGCGGAGGACAGGGGGTAAATGGCTACACCTTC. It translates to CSGGQGVNGYTF. The chain combines TRBV29-1 with TRBJ1-2, with 10 bases matching TRBD1. The CDR3 sequence is 12 residues long. In germline, CDR1 is SQVTM, CDR2 ANQGSEA. V lost 7 bases to trimming and J lost 6 bases; unmatched junction nucleotides: 5.

This clone was detected only a few times. The chain is built from TRBV9 and TRBJ2-2, with a weak D call TRBD1 (6 bases). With 4 bases removed from V and 7 bases from J, the gap between germline ends came to 17 bases. CDR1 and CDR2 (germline): SGDLS, YYNGEE. The length of the CDR3 is 15 residues. CDR3 residues: CASSPWDKSVGELFF. For the CDR3, the DNA is TGTGCCAGCAGCCCCTGGGACAAATCGGTCGGGGAGCTGTTTTTT.

This sequence joins TRBV19 and TRBJ1-6; perhaps TRBD1 as D (5 bases). From germline, CDR1 is LNHDA and CDR2 SQIVND (reference sequence). The CDR3 spans 17 residues. V lost 6 bases, J lost 9 bases, and 24 bases lay in between. The CDR3 loop is CASSISVRDLGFSPLHF. The CDR3 nucleotides are TGTGCCAGTAGCATATCGGTTCGGGACTTAGGTTTTTCACCCCTCCACTTT.

The rearrangement joins TRBV29-1 to TRBJ1-3; the D is unclear. The V gene's germline CDR1 is SQVTM and CDR2 ANQGSEA. The CDR3 is 12 residues long. Trimming removed 7 bases at V and 11 bases at J, with 18 bases between. The CDR3: CSAQKGARAIYF. The CDR3 DNA follows: TGCAGCGCCCAGAAGGGCGCTCGGGCCATATATTTT.

The gene calls are TRBV5-6 and TRBJ1-5; possibly TRBD1 for D (6 bases). CDR3 length equals 15 residues. Looked up from germline, CDR1 is SGHDT and CDR2 is YYEEEE. Trimming stripped 4 bases from V and 7 bases from J, with 18 bases between. CDR3 region: CASSVQGRGGQPQHF. CDR3 nucleotide sequence: TGTGCCAGCAGCGTGCAGGGCAGGGGAGGCCAGCCCCAGCATTTT.

The chain links TRBV10-3 to TRBJ1-5; tentatively, D is TRBD1 (5 bases). The CDR3 has 16 amino acids. The V gene lost 0 bases and the J gene lost 2 bases, with 11 bases spanning the gap. Germline CDR1 reads ENHRY; CDR2 reads SYGVKD. The CDR3 loop reads CAISESGGVGNQPQHF. Written as DNA, the CDR3 is TGTGCCATCAGTGAGTCGGGAGGGGTTGGCAATCAGCCCCAGCATTTT.

This chain connects TRBV29-1 to TRBJ2-5, with 10 nucleotides matching TRBD2. The DNA end favors TRBJ2-7, so the J call may be wrong. The CDR3 spans 14 residues. Germline CDR1 SQVTM, CDR2 ANQGSEA. Here the CDR3 reads CSVVVAGGTYEQYF. In nucleotides, the CDR3 is TGCAGCGTTGTCGTAGCGGGGGGAACCTACGAGCAGTACTTC.

The chain carries TRBV10-3 and TRBJ2-3; D not resolved. The V and J ends lost 7 bases and 1 base respectively, with 15 bases between them. CDR1 ENHRY and CDR2 SYGVKD come from the germline V gene. The CDR3 is 15 residues long. This CDR3 is CAIKGTPEGTDTQYF. CDR3 nucleotides: TGTGCCATCAAGGGAACTCCCGAAGGCACAGATACGCAGTATTTT.

V gene TRBV29-1 combines with J gene TRBJ2-1, with a possible D match to TRBD2 (6 bases). V was cut by 3 bases and J by 6 bases, with 15 bases left in between. The CDR3 is made up of 14 amino acids. The germline CDR1 and CDR2 sequences are SQVTM and ANQGSEA. CDR3 DNA: TGCAGCGTTGACGGCGGAACCGGGGGCAATGAGCAGTTCTTC. Translated: CSVDGGTGGNEQFF.

This clone showed up just a few times. The chain joins TRBV7-2 to TRBJ2-3; D gene uncertain. Germline values: CDR1 SGHTA, CDR2 FQGNSA. The V end was cut by 1 base, the J end by 1 base, with 12 bases between. The CDR3 is 16 residues long. CDR3 region: CASSLGWAQGTDTQYF. The CDR3 bases are TGTGCCAGCAGCTTAGGGTGGGCGCAGGGCACAGATACGCAGTATTTT.

This clone has more than one count but fewer than ten. This chain connects TRBV29-1 to TRBJ2-5; D tentatively reads TRBD1 or TRBD2 (6 bases each). The V and J ends lost 8 bases and 4 bases respectively, with 14 bases between them. Germline V CDR1 and CDR2: SQVTM, ANQGSEA. CDR3 length equals 12 residues. CDR3 nucleotides: TGCAGCCATCGGGGGCGAGGAGAGACCCAGTACTTC. Amino acids: CSHRGRGETQYF.

Note on this clone: At the DNA level, this CDR3 is encoded by other sequences in the same sample as well. The chain links TRBV7-9 to TRBJ2-7; possibly TRBD2 for D (6 bases). V dropped 5 bases and J dropped 3 bases, with 11 bases sitting between them. This CDR3 has 13 amino acids. Germline assignment: CDR1 SEHNR and CDR2 FQNEAQ (reference sequence). The CDR3 coding sequence is TGTGCCAGCAGCCTGGCCGGGGGCTACGAGCAGTACTTC. This gives the protein CASSLAGGYEQYF.

This rearrangement joins TRBV6-4 to TRBJ2-5, with D perhaps matching TRBD2 (5 bases). V gave up 5 bases and J gave up 5 bases, with 12 bases separating them. CDR3 length: 13 amino acids. Germline V gives CDR1 MRHNA, CDR2 SNTAGT. In DNA form, the CDR3 reads TGTGCCAGCAGTCCCGGTCCGGGGGAGACCCAGTACTTC. Residues: CASSPGPGETQYF.

The genes are TRBV7-9 and TRBJ2-5, with 8 bases matching TRBD1. Germline V gene sequence: CDR1 SEHNR, CDR2 FQNEAQ (reference sequence). The V and J ends lost 3 bases and 2 bases, in that order; junction bases with no gene match: 8. The CDR3 sequence is 16 residues long. The CDR3 DNA is TGTGCCAGCAGCTTCCCGGCCGGGACAGGTCAAGAGACCCAGTACTTC. This codes for CASSFPAGTGQETQYF.

This clone has only a few counts. The chain has TRBV15 and TRBJ2-2; D not resolved. The CDR3 is 14 residues long. Trimming cost V 1 base and J 2 bases, with 5 bases left between them. Germline V CDR1 and CDR2: LNHNV, YYDKDF (reference sequence). CDR3 sequence (DNA): TGTGCCACCAGCAGAGCAGGAAACACCGGGGAGCTGTTTTTT. Amino acids: CATSRAGNTGELFF.

The table lists this clone with a few counts. The chain couples TRBV29-1 to TRBJ2-5; D is uncertain. The V gene lost 4 bases and the J gene lost 4 bases, with 4 bases spanning the gap. Per germline, CDR1 SQVTM and CDR2 ANQGSEA. This CDR3 has 10 amino acids. Here the CDR3 DNA reads TGCAGCGTTGTTGGAGAGACCCAGTACTTC. Its translation: CSVVGETQYF.

This clone showed up just once. J is TRBJ2-7 and V is TRBV4-2; D is ambiguous. The CDR3 runs to 14 residues. The V gene's germline CDR1 is LGHNA and CDR2 YNFKEQ. Trimming cost V 0 bases and J 1 base, with 7 bases left between them. CDR3 nucleotides: TGTGCCAGCAGCCAAGATTACAGTTCCTACGAGCAGTACTTC. It translates to CASSQDYSSYEQYF.

This clone was counted only a few times. The chain employs TRBV7-2 and TRBJ1-5; D gene uncertain. Germline V gene data show CDR1 as SGHTA and CDR2 as FQGNSA. The V gene lost 3 bases and the J gene lost 2 bases, with 5 bases spanning the gap. CDR3 size: 13 residues. The chain's CDR3 is CASSFGGNQPQHF. The CDR3 DNA follows: TGTGCCAGCAGCTTTGGAGGCAATCAGCCCCAGCATTTT.

The chain is built from TRBV7-2 and TRBJ2-2; tentatively, D is TRBD1 (6 bases). The CDR3 length is 15 residues. Trimming shortened V by 5 bases and J by 6 bases, and 16 bases separated the two germline ends. In germline, CDR1 is SGHTA, CDR2 FQGNSA. As DNA, the CDR3 is TGTGCCAGCAGCCTATCCGTGGGGACACCCGGGGAGCTGTTTTTT. This encodes CASSLSVGTPGELFF.

V gene TRBV2 combines with J gene TRBJ1-5; no clear D. The V end lost 6 bases, the J end lost 7 bases, and 16 bases lay between the germline ends. Germline-derived CDR1 and CDR2 are SNHLY and FYNNEI. The CDR3 is 14 amino acids. The CDR3 DNA sequence: TGTGCCAGCAGCCGCGAGGGCACGGGACAGCCCCAGCATTTT. It encodes CASSREGTGQPQHF.

The genes are TRBV29-1 and TRBJ1-5, with 7 bases identical to TRBD1. The CDR3 has 14 amino acids. In germline, CDR1 is SQVTM, CDR2 ANQGSEA. Trimming at V came to 5 bases and at J to 2 bases, leaving 6 bases not matched to a gene. The CDR3 here is CSVSTGKRNQPQHF. Written as DNA, the CDR3 is TGCAGCGTTTCGACAGGGAAGCGCAATCAGCCCCAGCATTTT. Looking up the rest from reference TRBV29-1 and TRBJ1-5 gives the full variable domain: SAVISQKPSRDICQRGTSLTIQCQVDSQVTMMFWYRQQPGQSLTLIATANQGSEATYESGFVIDKFPISRPNLTFSTLTVSNMSPEDSSIYLCSVSTGKRNQPQHFGDGTRLSIL.

The rearrangement links TRBV5-1 to TRBJ2-5; no firm D call. V was cut by 1 base and J by 1 base, with 5 bases left in between. Germline V lookup: CDR1 SGHRS, CDR2 YFSETQ. The CDR3 runs 13 residues. The CDR3 loop is CASSLTTQETQYF. CDR3 nucleotides: TGCGCCAGCAGCTTGACTACCCAAGAGACCCAGTACTTC. Full variable domain (outside the CDR3, taken from reference TRBV5-1 and TRBJ2-5): KAGVTQTPRYLIKTRGQQVTLSCSPISGHRSVSWYQQTPGQGLQFLFEYFSETQRNKGNFPGRFSGRQFSNSRSEMNVSTLELGDSALYLCASSLTTQETQYFGPGTRLLVL.

The J gene is TRBJ2-5, the V gene TRBV9, with no clear D. The V end lost 0 bases, the J end lost 5 bases, and 14 bases lay between the germline ends. CDR1 and CDR2 from the germline V gene are SGDLS and YYNGEE. This CDR3 is 15 amino acids long. The CDR3, as DNA: TGTGCCAGCAGCGTAGGTATTGGCCTGCCTGAGACCCAGTACTTC. Translated, it gives CASSVGIGLPETQYF.

The J gene is TRBJ2-1, the V gene TRBV5-4; 8 bases fit TRBD2. V shed 5 bases, J shed 2 bases, and the junction held 6 bases outside the gene matches. Per germline, CDR1 SGHNT and CDR2 YYREEE (reference sequence). The CDR3 spans 15 residues. CDR3 nucleotide sequence: TGTGCCAGCAGTAGTAGCGGGGTTGCCTACAATGAGCAGTTCTTC. Encoded protein: CASSSSGVAYNEQFF.

This sequence joins TRBV5-1 and TRBJ2-5; D is undetermined. The CDR3 extends over 13 amino acids. Germline V lookup: CDR1 SGHRS, CDR2 YFSETQ. The V end lost 4 bases, the J end lost 5 bases, and 12 bases lay between the germline ends. The DNA of the CDR3 is TGCGCCAGCAGCCTCAATGGTCCGGAGACCCAGTACTTC. Translating gives CASSLNGPETQYF.

The V call is TRBV29-1, the J call TRBJ2-1; 9 bases line up with TRBD1. Germline CDR1 reads SQVTM; CDR2 reads ANQGSEA. The CDR3 loop spans 12 amino acids. The CDR3 protein is CSSDRGYNEQFF. The CDR3 DNA reads as TGCAGTTCGGACAGGGGATACAATGAGCAGTTCTTC.

The rearrangement joins TRBV2 to TRBJ1-5; 8 bases map to TRBD1. CDR1 is SNHLY, CDR2 FYNNEI, per germline. The CDR3 loop spans 13 amino acids. V lost 8 bases and J lost 4; bases outside the gene matches: 4. The DNA for the CDR3 is TGTGCCAGCCGGGACAGGAAGAATCAGCCCCAGCATTTT. Protein: CASRDRKNQPQHF.

The rearrangement uses TRBV5-5 and TRBJ2-5; D possibly uses TRBD1 or TRBD2 (5 bases each). This CDR3 is 14 amino acids long. Trimming removed 2 bases from V and 1 base from J, with 9 bases in between. Per germline, CDR1 SGHKS and CDR2 YYEKEE (reference sequence). As DNA, the CDR3 is TGTGCCAGCAGCTTCGGGACGGTCCAAGAGACCCAGTACTTC. Translation: CASSFGTVQETQYF. Drawing the rest from reference TRBV5-5 and TRBJ2-5, the complete variable domain is DAGVTQSPTHLIKTRGQQVTLRCSPISGHKSVSWYQQVLGQGPQFIFQYYEKEERGRGNFPDRFSARQFPNYSSELNVNALLLGDSALYLCASSFGTVQETQYFGPGTRLLVL.